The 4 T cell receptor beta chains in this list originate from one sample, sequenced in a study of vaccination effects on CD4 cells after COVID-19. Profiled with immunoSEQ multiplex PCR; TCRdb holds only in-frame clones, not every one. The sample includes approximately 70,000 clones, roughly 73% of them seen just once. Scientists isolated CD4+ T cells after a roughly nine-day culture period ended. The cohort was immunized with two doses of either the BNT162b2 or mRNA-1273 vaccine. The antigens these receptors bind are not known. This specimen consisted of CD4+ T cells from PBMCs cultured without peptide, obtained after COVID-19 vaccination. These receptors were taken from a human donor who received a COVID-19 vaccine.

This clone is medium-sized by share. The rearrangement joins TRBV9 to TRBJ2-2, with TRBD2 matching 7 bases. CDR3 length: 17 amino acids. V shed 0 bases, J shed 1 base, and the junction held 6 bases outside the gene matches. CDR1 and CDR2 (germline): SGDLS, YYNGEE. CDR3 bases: TGTGCCAGCAGCGTAGCGATGGGGGGGTGGAACACCGGGGAGCTGTTTTTT. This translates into CASSVAMGGWNTGELFF.

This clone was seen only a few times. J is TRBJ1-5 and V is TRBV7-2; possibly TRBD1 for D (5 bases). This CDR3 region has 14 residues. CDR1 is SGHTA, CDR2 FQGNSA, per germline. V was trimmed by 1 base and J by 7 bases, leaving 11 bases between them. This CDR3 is CASSLVPGRQPQHF. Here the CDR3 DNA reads TGTGCCAGCAGCTTAGTCCCAGGGAGGCAGCCCCAGCATTTT.

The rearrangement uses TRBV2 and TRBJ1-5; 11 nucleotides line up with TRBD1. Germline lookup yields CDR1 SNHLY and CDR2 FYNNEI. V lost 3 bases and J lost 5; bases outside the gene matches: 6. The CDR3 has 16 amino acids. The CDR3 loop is CASSERDRGFYQPQHF. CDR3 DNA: TGTGCCAGCAGTGAGAGGGACAGGGGGTTTTATCAGCCCCAGCATTTT.

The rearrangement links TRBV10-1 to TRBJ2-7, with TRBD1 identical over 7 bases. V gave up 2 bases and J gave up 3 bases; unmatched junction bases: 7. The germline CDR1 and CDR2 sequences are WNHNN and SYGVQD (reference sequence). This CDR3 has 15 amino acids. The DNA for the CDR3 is TGCGCCAGCAGTGAGAGGATTTACAGGGGCTACGAGCAGTACGTC. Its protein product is CASSERIYRGYEQYV.